This T cell receptor (beta chain) comes out of a study of cytomegalovirus exposure and HLA in healthy donors. Overall study findings and caveats: In a later analysis, DRB1 alleles had the most associated TCRs; HLA-C alleles the fewest.

Regarding this clone: Its target is unknown. The junction differs from germline at one of its ends, possibly a read error. Other DNA sequences in this sample translate to the same CDR3.

CDR3 length: 12 amino acids. Germline lookup yields CDR1 SEHNR and CDR2 FQNEAQ (reference sequence). 13 Jbeta primers and 60 Vbeta primers were used for the PCR. Using immunoSEQ multiplex PCR, the repertoire was profiled, and TCRdb retains in-frame clones only, with some absent. Of 55,000 or so clones in the sample, 70% to 80% were seen once. Unrecorded immune exposures were likely, despite nominal health at sampling. The origin of this receptor is a female donor in good health and CMV-seronegative. Sequencing was done on a sample of PBMCs. This chain connects TRBV7-9 to TRBJ1-1, with a tentative D call TRBD1 (5 bases). The CDR3 here is CASRFYTGEAFF. CDR3 in DNA: TGTGCCAGCAGGTTTTACACAGGAGAAGCCTTCTTT. Complete variable domain (other parts from reference TRBV7-9 and TRBJ1-1): DTGVSQNPRHKITKRGQNVTFRCDPISEHNRLYWYRQTLGQGPEFLTYFQNEAQLEKSRLLSDRFSAERPKGSFSTLEIQRTEQGDSAMYLCASRFYTGEAFFGQGTRLTVV.